This TCR beta chain was recorded in a study of blood T cell repertoires in COVID-19. Across the whole study: Samples of COVID-19 (acute and convalescent) were obtained from the United States, Italy and Spain. The analysed material was cDNA or gDNA that came from T cells, B-cell-depleted T cells, or PBMCs.

From germline, CDR1 is MNHEY and CDR2 SMNVEV (reference sequence). The V end lost 2 bases, the J end lost 3 bases, and 16 bases lay between the germline ends. This CDR3 region has 17 residues. As originally analysed: The authors estimated nucleated cell counts from reference gene primer amplification. Measured with immunoSEQ multiplex PCR; TCRdb has only the in-frame clones, and not every one. Clone size and the V and J calls come from that table; the DNA yielded D and trimming. The sample records under 45,000 clones, around 80% being singletons. This clone was recorded only once. This chain connects TRBV27 to TRBJ2-2; tentative D call: TRBD2 (5 bases). Sequenced sample: peripheral blood. The sequence derives from a man aged 55 to 69 with acute or convalescent COVID-19. The CDR3 loop reads CASSLRLGEWHTGELFF. The CDR3 nucleotides read TGTGCCAGCAGTTTACGTTTGGGAGAGTGGCACACCGGGGAGCTGTTTTTT.